This T cell receptor (beta chain) was documented in a study of CD8+CD57+ T cells in acquired aplastic anemia. Turning to the study itself: An average of roughly 3 ug of DNA was obtained from sorted CD4+ and CD8+ cells. Whole-study findings and limits: More than 25 was the count of CD8+ CDR3 sequences that patients shared with controls.

Genomic DNA provided the template from which TCR beta VDJ and CDR3 profiles were obtained. One entry per CDR3 protein results from TCRdb running MiXCR on the reads. Of over 250,000 distinct CDR3 sequences detected, 56% appear once; the ten largest clones hold 1.3%. CDR3 length: 14 amino acids. Trimming at V came to 4 bases and at J to 1 base, leaving 5 bases not matched to a gene. Germline V lookup: CDR1 SGHRS, CDR2 YFSETQ. To note about this clonotype: The target antigen is unknown.

Sequenced patients had shown CD8+CD57+ cell expansion by flow cytometry. As a group, the patients uniformly had severe acquired aplastic anemia. The receptor's source is a human donor with aplastic anemia. The V gene is TRBV5-1, the J gene TRBJ2-7; the match to TRBD1 covers 7 bases. The source material was sorted CD4+, CD8+, or CD8+CD57+ T cells (not recorded which) from PBMCs. The CDR3 region has the DNA TGCGCCAGCAGCCTAAAGGGGGCTTCCTACGAGCAGTACTTC. Protein product: CASSLKGASYEQYF.